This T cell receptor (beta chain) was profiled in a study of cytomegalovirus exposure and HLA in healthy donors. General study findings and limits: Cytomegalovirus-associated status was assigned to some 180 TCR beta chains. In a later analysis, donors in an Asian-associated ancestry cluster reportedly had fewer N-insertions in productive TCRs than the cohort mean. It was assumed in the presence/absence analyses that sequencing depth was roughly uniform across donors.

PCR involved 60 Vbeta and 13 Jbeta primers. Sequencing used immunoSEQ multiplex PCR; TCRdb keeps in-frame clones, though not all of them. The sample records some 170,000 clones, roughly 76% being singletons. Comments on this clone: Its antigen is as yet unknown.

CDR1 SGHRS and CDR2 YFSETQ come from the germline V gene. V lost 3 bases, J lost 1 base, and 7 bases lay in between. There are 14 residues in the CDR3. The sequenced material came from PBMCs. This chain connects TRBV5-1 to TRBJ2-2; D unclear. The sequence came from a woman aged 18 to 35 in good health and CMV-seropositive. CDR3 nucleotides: TGCGCCAGCAGCTCCCCGGGGAACACCGGGGAGCTGTTTTTT. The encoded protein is CASSSPGNTGELFF. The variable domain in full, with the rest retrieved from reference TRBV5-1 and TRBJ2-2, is KAGVTQTPRYLIKTRGQQVTLSCSPISGHRSVSWYQQTPGQGLQFLFEYFSETQRNKGNFPGRFSGRQFSNSRSEMNVSTLELGDSALYLCASSSPGNTGELFFGEGSRLTVL.